These 10 T cell receptor beta chains originate from one sample sequenced in a study of T cell responses to AZD1222 COVID-19 vaccine. Clones were sequenced by immunoSEQ multiplex PCR, and TCRdb holds only the in-frame ones, with some missing. The repertoire has 120,000 to 150,000 clones, about 90% of them found once; the top ten carry about a tenth. The sequenced sample was peripheral blood, obtained 28 days after the second AZD1222 dose. The receptors were gathered from an adult who received the AZD1222 COVID-19 vaccine.

The chain recombines TRBV2 with TRBJ2-5; maybe TRBD1 (5 bases). This CDR3 has 13 residues. V lost 4 bases, J lost 2 bases, and 8 bases lay in between. Per the germline V gene, CDR1 is SNHLY and CDR2 is FYNNEI. In DNA form, the CDR3 reads TGTGCCAGCAGTGGACAGACACAAGAGACCCAGTACTTC. It specifies CASSGQTQETQYF.

V gene TRBV19 combines with J gene TRBJ1-5; 8 bases line up with TRBD1. Trimming removed 5 bases from V and 2 bases from J; junction bases left unmatched: 2. The length of the CDR3 is 14 residues. Germline CDR1 and CDR2: LNHDA and SQIVND (reference sequence). CDR3 sequence: CASSQTGGNQPQHF. DNA for the CDR3: TGTGCCAGTAGTCAGACAGGGGGCAATCAGCCCCAGCATTTT.

This clone was counted between two and nine times. Other DNA sequences from this sample encode an identical CDR3 as well. This sequence joins TRBV19 and TRBJ1-5, with a tentative D call TRBD1 (6 bases). Germline V gene lookup returns CDR1 LNHDA and CDR2 SQIVND (reference sequence). The CDR3 consists of 14 residues. Trimming left V 2 bases short and J 1 base short, with 6 bases between. CDR3 sequence (DNA): TGTGCCAGTAGTATAACAGGGAGCAATCAGCCCCAGCATTTT. Its translation is CASSITGSNQPQHF.

The V gene is TRBV5-1, the J gene TRBJ1-2; TRBD1 agrees at 11 bases. The CDR3 extends over 15 amino acids. Germline CDR1 reads SGHRS; CDR2 reads YFSETQ. J was trimmed by 5 bases and V by 1 base; bases with no gene match: 4. CDR3 sequence reads: CASSLIRDRGYGYTF. The CDR3 DNA is TGCGCCAGCAGCTTGATCCGGGACAGGGGGTATGGCTACACCTTC.

This sequence joins TRBV28 and TRBJ1-5, with a tentative D call TRBD1 (5 bases). Trimming took off 1 base at V and 6 bases at J, with 10 bases between the two ends. This CDR3 has 14 amino acids. Germline V gene lookup returns CDR1 MDHEN and CDR2 SYDVKM. The CDR3 spells CASSLSRGGQPQHF. The CDR3 bases are TGTGCCAGCAGTTTATCCCGGGGCGGTCAGCCCCAGCATTTT.

The chain is built from TRBV3-1 (or the pseudogene TRBV3-2) and TRBJ1-1; 9 bases match TRBD1. Losses at the gene ends were 5 bases for V and 0 bases for J; bases not matched to a gene: 4. The germline gives CDR1 LGHDT, CDR2 YNNKEL (reference sequence). This CDR3 is 15 amino acids long. Here the CDR3 DNA reads TGTGCCAGCAGCTTCGGACAGGGGATGAACACTGAAGCTTTCTTT. Amino acid sequence: CASSFGQGMNTEAFF.

The genes are TRBV18 and TRBJ2-4, with D perhaps TRBD1 or TRBD2 (5 bases each). Between the trimmed V and J ends, which lost 4 bases and 3 bases, there was a span of 13 bases. This CDR3 is built from 15 residues. Germline V gene lookup returns CDR1 KGHSH and CDR2 LQKENI. CDR3 loop: CASSHRRDGKNIQYF. For the CDR3, the DNA is TGTGCCAGCTCACATCGAAGGGACGGCAAAAACATTCAGTACTTC.

The chain joins TRBV6-2 or TRBV6-3 to TRBJ1-1; D remains ambiguous. Germline-derived CDR1 and CDR2 are MNHEY and SVGEGT. The CDR3 sequence is 14 residues long. Trimming removed 0 bases at V and 8 bases at J, with 13 bases between. CDR3 sequence: CASSYSIGRAEAFF. Here the CDR3 DNA reads TGTGCCAGCAGTTACTCGATTGGAAGAGCGGAAGCTTTCTTT.

J is TRBJ2-6 and V is TRBV12-3 or TRBV12-4; D is unclear. V was shortened by 3 bases and J by 3 bases, with 3 bases between the two germline ends. The CDR3 contains 13 residues. This CDR3 reads CASSFLGANVLTF. As DNA, the CDR3 is TGTGCCAGCAGTTTCCTTGGGGCCAACGTCCTGACTTTC.

A few counts support this clone. The chain has TRBV9 and TRBJ1-1; 7 bases are shared with TRBD1. V was pared by 4 bases and J by 5 bases, with 8 bases of the junction left unmatched. CDR1 SGDLS and CDR2 YYNGEE come from the germline V gene. The CDR3 consists of 14 residues. The CDR3: CASSSEGAWTEAFF. CDR3 sequence (DNA): TGTGCCAGCAGCTCGGAGGGGGCCTGGACTGAAGCTTTCTTT.